These T cell receptor beta chains were read from a single sample in a study of shared clonotypes between healthy human individuals. Produced via immunoSEQ multiplex PCR; TCRdb's table is partial and in-frame only. Here the sample spans millions of clones, over 85% being singletons. The sequenced sample consisted of naive CD4+ T cells sorted from blood. These receptors were taken from a man between 18 and 35 years old in good health. The CDR3 runs from the conserved cysteine through the conserved F or W. D genes are given only for firm matches. Clone sizes are given selectively: once, few, many, or a class where the clone is expanded.

V gene	clone size	D gene	CDR3 length	J gene	CDR3 DNA	CDR3 protein
TRBV10-2	.	.	14	TRBJ2-5	TGCGCCAGCAGTGCCGGATACTACCAAGAGACCCAGTACTTC	CASSAGYYQETQYF
TRBV5-1	.	.	15	TRBJ1-2	TGCGCCAGCAGCTTCTTTGATGGGGCGGACTATGGCTACACCTTC	CASSFFDGADYGYTF
TRBV7-3	.	.	12	TRBJ2-1	TGTGCCAGCAGCTTCCCGGGTAGTGAGCAGTTCTTC	CASSFPGSEQFF
TRBV5-1	.	.	17	TRBJ1-1	TGCGCCAGCAGCCCCAACCCCAGGGGAACGGGGGGCACTGAAGCTTTCTTT	CASSPNPRGTGGTEAFF
TRBV30	few	.	11	TRBJ2-7	TGTGCCTGGAGTGTCGCGGTCGAGCAGTACTTC	CAWSVAVEQYF
TRBV7-2	.	.	16	TRBJ2-2	TGTGCCAGCAGCCCGTCCGGAGCGGCCTACACCGGGGAGCTGTTTTTT	CASSPSGAAYTGELFF
TRBV4-1	.	.	16	TRBJ2-1	TGCGCCAGCAGCCAAGTCCTAGCGCGCTCCTACAATGAGCAGTTCTTC	CASSQVLARSYNEQFF
TRBV2	.	.	15	TRBJ1-2	TGTGCCAGCAGTGATAGGGTCTCCCTAAACTATGGCTACACCTTC	CASSDRVSLNYGYTF
TRBV5-1	.	TRBD1	14	TRBJ2-7	TGCGCCAGCAGTCCGGGACAGGCTCCCTACGAGCAGTACTTC	CASSPGQAPYEQYF
TRBV5-1	few	TRBD2	14	TRBJ2-7	TGCGCCAGCAGCCCTAGCGGGCCTAGCTACGAGCAGTACTTC	CASSPSGPSYEQYF
TRBV27	.	.	14	TRBJ1-1	TGTGCCAGCAGACGCCACGGGGGGAACACTGAAGCTTTCTTT	CASRRHGGNTEAFF
TRBV5-1	.	.	15	TRBJ2-2	TGCGCCAGCAGCCTTCGGACAGAGAACACCGGGGAGCTGTTTTTT	CASSLRTENTGELFF
TRBV19	.	.	13	TRBJ2-7	TGTGCCAGTAGTCGGACTGACTATTACGAGCAGTACTTC	CASSRTDYYEQYF
TRBV6-1	.	.	15	TRBJ1-1	TGTGCCAGCAGTGAAGGAGTGGGGGGTAGGACTGAAGCTTTCTTT	CASSEGVGGRTEAFF
TRBV5-1	.	.	13	TRBJ1-2	TGCGCCAGCAGCCCAGGATATGAATATGGCTACACCTTC	CASSPGYEYGYTF
TRBV28	once	.	15	TRBJ1-5	TGTGCCAGCAGCCCCCCAGGGGCTAGCAATCAGCCCCAGCATTTT	CASSPPGASNQPQHF
TRBV4-3	.	.	14	TRBJ2-7	TGCGCCAGCAGCCAAGAGCCAGGGAAATACGAGCAGTACTTC	CASSQEPGKYEQYF
TRBV28	.	.	13	TRBJ2-7	TGTGCCAGCAGTCACGGAGGGGGGAGCGAGCAGTACTTC	CASSHGGGSEQYF
TRBV7-9	.	TRBD2	19	TRBJ2-3	TGTGCCAGCAGCCCGGGGACTAGCGGGGGGTCGAGGGGCACAGATACGCAGTATTTT	CASSPGTSGGSRGTDTQYF
TRBV2	.	TRBD2	13	TRBJ2-4	TGTGCCAGCAGGTTAGCGGGGATGAACATTCAGTACTTC	CASRLAGMNIQYF
TRBV5-4	.	.	14	TRBJ1-2	TGTGCCAGCAGCCGGGCAGGGGCGGACTATGGCTACACCTTC	CASSRAGADYGYTF
TRBV27	.	TRBD1	16	TRBJ1-2	TGTGCCAGCAGTCGGCGGACAGGGGGAGCTAACTATGGCTACACCTTC	CASSRRTGGANYGYTF
TRBV9	.	.	16	TRBJ1-3	TGTGCCAGCAGCGTAGGGGAGGGGATCTCTGGAAACACCATATATTTT	CASSVGEGISGNTIYF
TRBV5-4	.	TRBD2	15	TRBJ2-3	TGTGCCAGCAGCTTGAGAACTAGCGGGATTGATACGCAGTATTTT	CASSLRTSGIDTQYF
TRBV21-1	.	.	15	TRBJ1-6	TGTGCCAGCAGCAATCGGGCGGTTGGATATTCACCCCTCCACTTT	CASSNRAVGYSPLHF
TRBV6-5	.	TRBD2	13	TRBJ2-3	TGTGCCAGCAGTCCCGGGACTAGCGGCGCGCAGTATTTT	CASSPGTSGAQYF
TRBV9	.	TRBD1	14	TRBJ1-2	TGTGCCAGCAGCGCCGGACAGGGGGGGAGTGGCTACACCTTC	CASSAGQGGSGYTF
TRBV13	.	TRBD1	13	TRBJ1-1	TGTGCCAGCAGCTTGACAGGGCGGACTGAAGCTTTCTTT	CASSLTGRTEAFF
TRBV6-5	.	.	16	TRBJ2-7	TGTGCCAGCAGTTACGGGACCCCCAATCTCTCCTACGAGCAGTACTTC	CASSYGTPNLSYEQYF
TRBV27	.	.	15	TRBJ2-5	TGTGCCAGCAGTCTAAGGGAAGGCCTCCAAGAGACCCAGTACTTC	CASSLREGLQETQYF
TRBV18	.	.	14	TRBJ2-5	TGTGCCAGCTCACCACCGGCTACCCAAGAGACCCAGTACTTC	CASSPPATQETQYF
TRBV25-1	.	.	15	TRBJ1-1	TGTGCCAGCAGTGAATATGCACAGGTGAACACTGAAGCTTTCTTT	CASSEYAQVNTEAFF
TRBV6-1	.	.	14	TRBJ1-1	TGTGCCAGCGGACAAGCGGGGGCGAGAACTGAAGCTTTCTTT	CASGQAGARTEAFF
TRBV5-6	.	.	16	TRBJ2-7	TGTGCCAGCAGCTTGGGGGGCCGGGACTTCCCCTACGAGCAGTACTTC	CASSLGGRDFPYEQYF
TRBV28	.	.	14	TRBJ1-4	TGTGCCAGCAGGACGGGGGGCTCTAATGAAAAACTGTTTTTT	CASRTGGSNEKLFF
TRBV10-3	.	TRBD2	13	TRBJ2-1	TGTGCCATCAGTGCGGGACTAGACTATGAGCAGTTCTTC	CAISAGLDYEQFF
TRBV6-1	.	TRBD1	15	TRBJ1-1	TGTGCCAGCAGTGGAGGGACAGGACAGAACACTGAAGCTTTCTTT	CASSGGTGQNTEAFF
TRBV7-7	.	.	15	TRBJ2-7	TGTGCTAGCAGACACAACAGGAGAGGGGGACACGAGCAGTACTTC	CASRHNRRGGHEQYF
TRBV7-3	.	TRBD2	15	TRBJ2-5	TGTGCCAGCAGCGTCAGAAGCGGGGCCGGAGAGACCCAGTACTTC	CASSVRSGAGETQYF
TRBV4-1	.	TRBD2	16	TRBJ2-1	TGCGCCAGCAGCCAGTTAGCGGGGGGTACAGGGAATGAGCAGTTCTTC	CASSQLAGGTGNEQFF
TRBV25-1	.	.	13	TRBJ2-6	TGTGCCAGCTTACGCTCTGGGGCCAACGTCCTGACTTTC	CASLRSGANVLTF
TRBV7-8	.	.	18	TRBJ2-3	TGTGCCAGCAGCTTAGTGGCGGTCTGGCGGGGAATCTCAGATACGCAGTATTTT	CASSLVAVWRGISDTQYF
TRBV5-1	.	.	14	TRBJ2-7	TGCGCCAGCAGCTCAACGGACAGCACCTACGAGCAGTACTTC	CASSSTDSTYEQYF
TRBV13	.	TRBD1	15	TRBJ2-7	TGTGCCAGCAGCTTAACCCGGGACAGCACGTTCGAGCAGTACTTC	CASSLTRDSTFEQYF
TRBV12-2	.	.	13	TRBJ1-2	TGTGCAAGTCGCTTAGAAGGGAAGCGGGGCTACACCTTC	CASRLEGKRGYTF
TRBV5-1	.	.	15	TRBJ1-5	TGCGCCAGCAGCTTGGAGGGCGGAGAGCGGCAGCCCCAGCATTTT	CASSLEGGERQPQHF
TRBV6-1	.	.	13	TRBJ1-5	TGTGCCAGCCTCCTCTCCTCCAATCAGCCCCAGCATTTT	CASLLSSNQPQHF
TRBV6-5	once	.	14	TRBJ1-2	TGTGCCACCCTGTTTCTGGGGGGGGCGGGTGGCTACACCTTC	CATLFLGGAGGYTF
TRBV10-3	.	TRBD1	13	TRBJ2-7	TGTGCCACGACCGACAGGGGAGGTTACGAGCAGTACTTC	CATTDRGGYEQYF
TRBV6-5	.	.	13	TRBJ1-1	TGTGCCAGCAGAAGACAGCCGAACACTGAAGCTTTCTTT	CASRRQPNTEAFF
TRBV6-1	.	TRBD1	15	TRBJ2-5	TGTGCCAGCAGTGAGAACAGGGGGATGGGCGAGACCCAGTACTTC	CASSENRGMGETQYF
TRBV30	.	.	15	TRBJ1-1	TGTGCCTGGAGGGTTGGGGGATCCACGAACACTGAAGCTTTCTTT	CAWRVGGSTNTEAFF
TRBV5-1	.	.	14	TRBJ2-7	TGCGCCAGCAGCTCCTATGGGCCCTCGGGTGAGCAGTACTTC	CASSSYGPSGEQYF
TRBV5-1	.	.	13	TRBJ2-7	TGCGCCAGCAGCTTGAACACAGGGCACGAGCAGTACTTC	CASSLNTGHEQYF
TRBV18	.	.	16	TRBJ1-1	TGTGCCAGCTCACCGATGGTCGCGACCATGAACACTGAAGCTTTCTTT	CASSPMVATMNTEAFF